These 22 T cell receptor beta chains were all obtained from the same sample, sequenced in a study of blood T cell repertoires in COVID-19. Sequencing was performed with immunoSEQ multiplex PCR; in TCRdb, only in-frame clones are kept and a portion is missing. This sample has 150,000 to 200,000 clones, with roughly 91% found just once. The specimen was peripheral blood. The receptors were gathered from a human donor in a cohort sampled during active COVID-19.

This rearrangement joins TRBV7-9 to TRBJ1-6, with a tentative D call TRBD1 (6 bases). From germline, CDR1 is SEHNR and CDR2 FQNEAQ (reference sequence). Trimming cost V 2 bases and J 3 bases, with 8 bases left between them. The CDR3 is made up of 15 amino acids. The CDR3 bases are TGTGCCAGCAGCTTACTACAGGGCTATAATTCACCCCTCCACTTT. Protein: CASSLLQGYNSPLHF.

This clone occurred once. The chain links TRBV29-1 to TRBJ2-2, with TRBD1 matching over 8 bases. V shed 4 bases, J shed 0 bases, and the junction held 4 bases outside the gene matches. Per germline, CDR1 SQVTM and CDR2 ANQGSEA. The CDR3 spans 15 residues. The CDR3 nucleotides are TGCAGCGTTGGCGACAGGGGTACGAACACCGGGGAGCTGTTTTTT. Its translation: CSVGDRGTNTGELFF.

This chain uses TRBV18 with TRBJ1-1; 12 bases are a match to TRBD1. CDR3 size: 15 residues. CDR1 KGHSH and CDR2 LQKENI come from the germline V gene. The ends lost 4 bases at V and 1 base at J; junction bases unmatched: 1. CDR3 amino acids: CASSRGQGANTEAFF. The CDR3 DNA is TGTGCCAGCTCACGGGGACAGGGGGCGAACACTGAAGCTTTCTTT.

A remark on this clone: Other DNA sequences from this sample encode an identical CDR3 as well. V usage is TRBV19 and J usage is TRBJ2-3; the match to TRBD1 covers 9 bases. Looked up from germline, CDR1 is LNHDA and CDR2 is SQIVND (reference sequence). The J segment lost 4 bases and the V segment lost 1 base, leaving 0 bases of the junction unmatched. There are 14 residues in the CDR3. In DNA form, the CDR3 reads TGTGCCAGTAGTATAGGACAGGGGGCAGATACGCAGTATTTT. Translated: CASSIGQGADTQYF.

The chain is built from TRBV7-2 and TRBJ2-5; 7 nucleotides line up with TRBD1. V was clipped by 3 bases and J by 5 bases; unmatched bases: 9. This CDR3 has 15 residues. Germline CDR1 reads SGHTA; CDR2 reads FQGNSA. CDR3 protein: CASSFRQGMFETQYF. As DNA, the CDR3 is TGTGCCAGCAGCTTCAGACAGGGAATGTTTGAGACCCAGTACTTC.

The chain carries TRBV28 and TRBJ1-2; TRBD1 matches 8 bases. Trimming cost V 6 bases and J 1 base; bases outside gene matches: 4. The germline gives CDR1 MDHEN, CDR2 SYDVKM. The CDR3 contains 14 residues. CDR3 DNA: TGTGCCAGCAGCCAGGGGGCGGGTAACTATGGCTACACCTTC. Translating gives CASSQGAGNYGYTF.

The V and J genes are TRBV4-1 and TRBJ1-2; tentatively, D is TRBD1 (6 bases). CDR3 size: 18 residues. Germline V gene lookup returns CDR1 MGHRA and CDR2 YSYEKL. V shed 0 bases and J shed 4 bases, with 21 bases lying between them. In DNA, the CDR3 is TGCGCCAGCAGCCAAGAGGGGGGGCAGGGATTGTTTGGCTATGGCTACACCTTC. Its translation is CASSQEGGQGLFGYGYTF.

The chain links TRBV4-3 to TRBJ1-1; no firm D call. V lost 1 base to trimming and J lost 1 base, with 7 bases between them. Germline CDR1 reads LGHNA; CDR2 reads YSLEER. This CDR3 region has 14 residues. The CDR3 bases are TGCGCCAGCAGCCAAGTTAGTGAGAACACTGAAGCTTTCTTT. It is translated as CASSQVSENTEAFF.

The genes are TRBV7-2 and TRBJ2-3; 15 nucleotides match TRBD2. Looked up from germline, CDR1 is SGHTA and CDR2 is FQGNSA. This CDR3 is 16 amino acids long. V was clipped by 4 bases and J by 9 bases; unmatched bases: 8. CDR3: CASSSGLAGGPRTQYF. CDR3 coding DNA: TGTGCCAGCAGCTCGGGACTAGCGGGAGGCCCGCGGACGCAGTATTTT. The full variable domain, in which reference TRBV7-2 and TRBJ2-3 provide the parts outside the CDR3, is GAGVSQSPSNKVTEKGKDVELRCDPISGHTALYWYRQSLGQGLEFLIYFQGNSAPDKSGLPSDRFSAERTGGSVSTLTIQRTQQEDSAVYLCASSSGLAGGPRTQYFGPGTRLTVL.

V is TRBV3-1 (or the pseudogene TRBV3-2) and J is TRBJ1-4; D gene unclear. V gave up 2 bases and J gave up 9 bases, with 13 bases separating them. Germline V gives CDR1 LGHDT, CDR2 YNNKEL (reference sequence). This CDR3 is 14 amino acids long. The CDR3 loop is CASSQSGPGKKLFF. In nucleotides, the CDR3 is TGTGCCAGCAGCCAATCAGGTCCCGGGAAAAAACTGTTTTTT.

The J gene is TRBJ1-2, the V gene TRBV9; D remains ambiguous. The V and J ends lost 3 bases and 8 bases respectively, with 17 bases between them. Germline V gives CDR1 SGDLS, CDR2 YYNGEE. The CDR3 sequence is 14 residues long. CDR3: CASSATAKTWGYTF. The CDR3 DNA follows: TGTGCCAGCAGCGCCACAGCCAAGACGTGGGGCTACACCTTC. Full variable domain (missing parts from reference TRBV9 and TRBJ1-2): DSGVTQTPKHLITATGQRVTLRCSPRSGDLSVYWYQQSLDQGLQFLIQYYNGEERAKGNILERFSAQQFPDLHSELNLSSLELGDSALYFCASSATAKTWGYTFGSGTRLTVV.

This clone occurred a few times. The chain joins TRBV6-5 to TRBJ2-7, with 7 bases matching TRBD1. V shed 2 bases and J 2 bases; nucleotides not matched to a gene: 6. Looked up from germline, CDR1 is MNHEY and CDR2 is SVGAGI. This CDR3 comprises 15 residues. CDR3 DNA sequence: TGTGCCAGCAGTTACCGGGACAGCCCTGCCTACGAGCAGTACTTC. Residues: CASSYRDSPAYEQYF.

The J gene is TRBJ2-1, the V gene TRBV9; 11 bases agree with TRBD2. CDR3 size: 15 residues. Trimming at V came to 5 bases and at J to 7 bases, leaving 8 bases not matched to a gene. Germline CDR1 reads SGDLS; CDR2 reads YYNGEE. Here the CDR3 reads CASSKLAGDYNEQFF. Written as DNA, the CDR3 is TGTGCCAGCAGTAAACTAGCGGGAGATTATAATGAGCAGTTCTTC.

The V and J genes are TRBV6-2 or TRBV6-3 and TRBJ2-7; D gene unclear. The ends were cut back, 6 bases at V and 4 bases at J, with 10 bases in the middle. The CDR3 has 12 amino acids. Germline values: CDR1 MNHEY, CDR2 SVGEGT. In DNA form, the CDR3 reads TGTGCCAGCAGCCAACTTCTTTACGAGCAGTACTTC. This codes for CASSQLLYEQYF.

The chain recombines TRBV6-5 with TRBJ1-4; possibly TRBD1 for D (5 bases). V was shortened by 2 bases and J by 7 bases, with 11 bases between the two germline ends. This CDR3 comprises 14 residues. Germline CDR1 MNHEY, CDR2 SVGAGI. The CDR3 is CASSYRTLGEKLFF. CDR3 sequence (DNA): TGTGCCAGCAGTTACCGGACATTGGGTGAAAAACTGTTTTTT.

The rearrangement uses TRBV7-9 and TRBJ1-6; weak D call: TRBD1 (5 bases). Germline lookup yields CDR1 SEHNR and CDR2 FQNEAQ (reference sequence). V lost 5 bases, J lost 7 bases, and 15 bases lay in between. The CDR3 loop spans 15 amino acids. CDR3 loop: CASSPTAGPNSPLHF. CDR3 in DNA: TGTGCCAGCAGCCCTACTGCGGGACCGAATTCACCCCTCCACTTT.

This rearrangement joins TRBV7-9 to TRBJ1-1; TRBD1 matches 8 bases. Germline CDR1 reads SEHNR; CDR2 reads FQNEAQ (reference sequence). The CDR3 loop spans 14 amino acids. V dropped 5 bases and J dropped 1; count of bases not matched to a gene: 3. The DNA of the CDR3 is TGTGCCAGCAGCACAGGGGGATGGAACACTGAAGCTTTCTTT. Protein sequence: CASSTGGWNTEAFF.

The rearrangement joins TRBV29-1 to TRBJ1-1; 11 nucleotides match TRBD1. The trim removed 6 bases at V and 8 bases at J, leaving 11 bases unmatched. The CDR3 runs 14 residues. Germline CDR1 reads SQVTM; CDR2 reads ANQGSEA. The CDR3 DNA reads TGCAGCGTGGACGGACAGGGGGCGGGAACCGAAGCTTTCTTT. Residues: CSVDGQGAGTEAFF.

This clone was detected once. The chain has TRBV6-5 and TRBJ2-7, with D possibly being TRBD1 (5 bases). This CDR3 is built from 12 residues. Between the trimmed V and J ends, which lost 2 bases and 7 bases, there was a span of 9 bases. CDR1 is MNHEY, CDR2 SVGAGI, per germline. The CDR3 region has the DNA TGTGCCAGCAGTTACCTTGGGGCAGAGCAGTACTTC. This translates into CASSYLGAEQYF.

This clone was picked up one time. The rearrangement links TRBV19 to TRBJ2-2; D remains ambiguous. V lost 3 bases, J lost 1 base, and 6 bases lay in between. The CDR3 has 14 amino acids. CDR1 and CDR2 from the germline V gene are LNHDA and SQIVND (reference sequence). The CDR3 coding sequence is TGTGCCAGTAGTATGGCCAGGAACACCGGGGAGCTGTTTTTT. This sequence encodes CASSMARNTGELFF.

The chain recombines TRBV4-3 with TRBJ2-3; no clear D. The CDR3 is made up of 14 amino acids. From germline, CDR1 is LGHNA and CDR2 YSLEER. The V end lost 1 base, the J end lost 5 bases, and 10 bases lay between the germline ends. CDR3 sequence (DNA): TGCGCCAGCAGCCAAGGGTCACTTGGAGATACGCAGTATTTT. This sequence encodes CASSQGSLGDTQYF.

This clone was observed a handful of times. The chain is built from TRBV27 and TRBJ2-7; possible D gene TRBD2, 7 bases. This CDR3 region has 15 residues. In germline, CDR1 is MNHEY, CDR2 SMNVEV (reference sequence). Trimming shortened V by 4 bases and J by 2 bases, and 15 bases separated the two germline ends. This CDR3 is CASSSPGGQTYEQYF. In DNA form, the CDR3 reads TGTGCCAGCAGTTCCCCCGGGGGGCAAACCTACGAGCAGTACTTC.